This T cell receptor beta chain is from a study of cytomegalovirus exposure and HLA in healthy donors. At the level of the study: Out of about 179 million T cells, an earlier analysis found roughly 100 million unique TCR beta sequences in total.

PCR used 60 Vbeta primers and 13 Jbeta primers. Sequencing used immunoSEQ multiplex PCR; TCRdb keeps in-frame clones, though not all of them. Seen here are just over 200,000 clones, more than 60% observed once, and the top ten hold around 1.7%. This clone was found once. Its antigen is not identified. Germline CDR1 and CDR2: SGHRS and YFSETQ. The CDR3 has 16 amino acids. V lost 3 bases, J lost 3 bases, and 5 bases stayed unmatched. Notes on the study in general: As a later analysis revealed, most CMV-associated TCR beta chains appeared HLA-restricted. Later, TCR association rates were found to vary by HLA locus, highest for DRB1 and lowest for HLA-C.

The source is a man aged 50 to 60 in good health and CMV-seronegative. V is TRBV5-1 and J is TRBJ1-3; 11 positions match TRBD1. The sequencing input was PBMCs. This CDR3 reads CASSSGQGANGNTIYF. The CDR3 nucleotides are TGCGCCAGCAGCTCCGGACAGGGGGCGAATGGAAACACCATATATTTT.